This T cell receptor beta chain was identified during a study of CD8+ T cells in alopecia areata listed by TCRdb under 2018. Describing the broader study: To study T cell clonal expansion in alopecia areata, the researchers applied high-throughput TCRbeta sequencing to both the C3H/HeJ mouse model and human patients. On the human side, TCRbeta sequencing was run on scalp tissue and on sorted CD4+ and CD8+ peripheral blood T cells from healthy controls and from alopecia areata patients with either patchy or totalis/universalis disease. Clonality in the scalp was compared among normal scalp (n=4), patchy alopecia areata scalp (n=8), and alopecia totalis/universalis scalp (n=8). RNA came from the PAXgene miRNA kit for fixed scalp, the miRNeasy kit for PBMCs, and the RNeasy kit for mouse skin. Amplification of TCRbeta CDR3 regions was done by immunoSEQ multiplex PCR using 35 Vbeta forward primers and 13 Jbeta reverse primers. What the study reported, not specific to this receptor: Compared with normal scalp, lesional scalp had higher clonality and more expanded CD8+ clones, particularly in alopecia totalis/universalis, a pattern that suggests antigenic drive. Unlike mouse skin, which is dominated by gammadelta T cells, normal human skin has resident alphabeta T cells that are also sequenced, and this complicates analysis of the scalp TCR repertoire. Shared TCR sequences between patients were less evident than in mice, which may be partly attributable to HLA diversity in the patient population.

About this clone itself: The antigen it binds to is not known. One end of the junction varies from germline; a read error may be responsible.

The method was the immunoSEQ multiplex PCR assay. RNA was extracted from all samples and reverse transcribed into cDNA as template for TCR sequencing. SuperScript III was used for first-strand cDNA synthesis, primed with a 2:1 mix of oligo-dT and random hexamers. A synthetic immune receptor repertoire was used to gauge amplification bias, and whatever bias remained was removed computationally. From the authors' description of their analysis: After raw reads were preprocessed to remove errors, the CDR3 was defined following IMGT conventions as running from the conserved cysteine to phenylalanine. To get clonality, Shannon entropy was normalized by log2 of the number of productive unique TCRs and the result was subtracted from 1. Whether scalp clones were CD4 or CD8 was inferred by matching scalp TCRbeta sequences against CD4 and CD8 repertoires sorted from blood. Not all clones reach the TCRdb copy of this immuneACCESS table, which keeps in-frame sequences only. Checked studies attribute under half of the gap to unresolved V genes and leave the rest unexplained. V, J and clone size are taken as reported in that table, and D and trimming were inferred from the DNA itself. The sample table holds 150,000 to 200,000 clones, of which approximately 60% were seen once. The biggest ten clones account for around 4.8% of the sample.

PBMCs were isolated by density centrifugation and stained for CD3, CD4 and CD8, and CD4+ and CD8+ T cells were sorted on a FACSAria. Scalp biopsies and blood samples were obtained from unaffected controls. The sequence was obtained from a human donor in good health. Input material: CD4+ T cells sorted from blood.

This receptor has the CDR3 CAGRVQGRDTQYF. The sequenced DNA: TGTGCCGGGAGGGTGCAGGGAAGAGATACGCAGTATTTT. Recombination joined TRBV30 with TRBJ2-3; 7 central bases correspond to TRBD2. The CDR3 runs 13 amino acids, cysteine and phenylalanine included. Just the 39-base CDR3 DNA is kept, in frame starting at base 1. In the germline V gene (reference sequence), CDR1 corresponds to GTSNPN and CDR2 to SVGIG.